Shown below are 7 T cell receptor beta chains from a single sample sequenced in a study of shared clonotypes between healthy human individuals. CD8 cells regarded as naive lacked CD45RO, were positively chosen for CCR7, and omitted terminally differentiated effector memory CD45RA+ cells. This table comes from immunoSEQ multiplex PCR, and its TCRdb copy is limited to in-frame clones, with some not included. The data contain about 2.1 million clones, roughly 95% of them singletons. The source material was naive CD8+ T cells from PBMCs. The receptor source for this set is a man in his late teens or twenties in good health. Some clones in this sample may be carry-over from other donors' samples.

CDR3 sequence reads: CASSLGAQGHYSYEQYF. CDR3 nucleotides: TGTGCCAGCAGCTTAGGGGCACAGGGGCACTACTCCTACGAGCAGTACTTC. The chain carries TRBV7-8 and TRBJ2-7, with 7 bases that match TRBD1. Germline loops: CDR1 SGHVS, CDR2 FQNEAQ. CDR3 length equals 17 residues. Trimming removed 1 base from V and 0 bases from J; junction bases left unmatched: 9.

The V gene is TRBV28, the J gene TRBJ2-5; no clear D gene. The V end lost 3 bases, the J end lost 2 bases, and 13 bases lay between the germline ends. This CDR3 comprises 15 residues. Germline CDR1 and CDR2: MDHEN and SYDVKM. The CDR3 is CASSFLRATQETQYF. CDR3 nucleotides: TGTGCCAGCAGTTTTTTAAGGGCTACTCAAGAGACCCAGTACTTC.

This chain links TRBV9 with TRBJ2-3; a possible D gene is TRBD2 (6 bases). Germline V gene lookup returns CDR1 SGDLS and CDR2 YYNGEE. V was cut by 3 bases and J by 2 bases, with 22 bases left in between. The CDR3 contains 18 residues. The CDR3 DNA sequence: TGTGCCAGCAGCGCCCCGTCGAGGCCAGCGGGTTTCACAGATACGCAGTATTTT. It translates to CASSAPSRPAGFTDTQYF.

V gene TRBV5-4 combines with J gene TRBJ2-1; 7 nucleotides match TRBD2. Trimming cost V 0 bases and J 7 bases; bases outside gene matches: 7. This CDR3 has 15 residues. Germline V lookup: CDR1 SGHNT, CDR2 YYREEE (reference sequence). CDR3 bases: TGTGCCAGCAGCTTGGTAACCCTAGCGGCAAATGAGCAGTTCTTC. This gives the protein CASSLVTLAANEQFF.

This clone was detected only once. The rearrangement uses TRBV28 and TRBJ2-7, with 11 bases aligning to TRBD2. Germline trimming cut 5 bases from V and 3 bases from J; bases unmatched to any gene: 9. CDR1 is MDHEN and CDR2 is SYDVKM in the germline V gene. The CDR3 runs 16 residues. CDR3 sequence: CASSPLTSGNGYEQYF. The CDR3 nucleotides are TGTGCCAGCAGTCCCCTGACTAGCGGGAACGGCTACGAGCAGTACTTC.

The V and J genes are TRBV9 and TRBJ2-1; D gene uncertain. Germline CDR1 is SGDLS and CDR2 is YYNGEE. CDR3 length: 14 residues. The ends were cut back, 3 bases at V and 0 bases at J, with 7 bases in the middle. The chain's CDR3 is CASSDRSSYNEQFF. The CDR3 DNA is TGTGCCAGCAGCGACCGGAGCTCCTACAATGAGCAGTTCTTC.

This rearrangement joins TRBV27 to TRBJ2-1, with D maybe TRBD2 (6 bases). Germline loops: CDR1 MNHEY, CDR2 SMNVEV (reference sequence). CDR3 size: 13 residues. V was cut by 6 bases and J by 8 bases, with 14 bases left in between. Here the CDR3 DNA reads TGTGCCAGCAGGCGCGGGGTTTTCTATGAGCAGTTCTTC. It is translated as CASRRGVFYEQFF.